This entry describes one TCR beta chain. Its matching antigen is unknown. For the second PCR, which ran for roughly 7 to 11 cycles, a sample-barcoded 5' primer and a J-beta primer mix were used. A single record per CDR3 protein comes from TCRdb applying MiXCR to the 5' RACE reads. Of about 900,000 distinct CDR3 sequences in the sample, roughly 60% are singletons; the top ten hold 28%. The sample is drawn from a study of blood T cells in healthy people across ages. Study-wide results and caveats: Aged donors had fewer naive CD4+ cells and lower diversity than long-lived donors.

No fewer than 7 million PBMCs went into each sample. Total RNA extracted from each sample amounted to at least 6 micrograms. Germline V lookup: CDR1 MNHNS, CDR2 SASEGT. The CDR3 has 17 residues. V dropped 4 bases and J dropped 10 bases, with 26 bases sitting between them. Sequenced material: blood. This clonotype was sampled from a man aged 25-40 years in good health. The chain couples TRBV6-1 to TRBJ2-1; the D is unclear. This CDR3 reads CASSVGVSFHPTYEQFF. For the CDR3, the DNA is TGTGCCAGCAGTGTCGGCGTATCCTTCCATCCCACCTACGAGCAGTTCTTC.